The 4 T cell receptor beta chains below all came from one sample that was sequenced in a study of chemoradiotherapy in HPV16-positive cancers (dated by TCRdb to about 2022). Libraries were made using the immunoSEQ multiplex PCR assay. TCRdb carries this immuneACCESS record with in-frame sequences only. Its versions omit some clonotypes, under half of them owing to an unresolved V gene in the studies checked, with the rest unexplained. The sample contains under 25,000 clones, roughly 82% of them found a single time. About 4% of the sample rests with the top ten. The source material was blood, sampled from a patient who underwent chemoradiotherapy. Source of these receptors: a human donor with HPV-associated anogenital cancer.

This clone has only a few counts. The chain links TRBV7-2 to TRBJ1-6; D is unresolved. The germline V and J ends were trimmed by 6 bases and 4 bases, with 10 bases remaining between them. CDR3 length equals 14 residues. Germline loops: CDR1 SGHTA, CDR2 FQGNSA. This CDR3 is CASRGTDYNSPLHF. The CDR3 DNA sequence: TGTGCCAGCAGGGGTACAGATTATAATTCACCCCTCCACTTT.

This rearrangement joins TRBV5-8 to TRBJ2-5; 9 bases are shared with TRBD1. Germline CDR1 and CDR2: SGHTS and YDEGEE. The CDR3 has 14 amino acids. V shed 4 bases, J shed 5 bases, and the junction held 6 bases outside the gene matches. CDR3 residues: CASSEDRGWETQYF. The CDR3 DNA reads as TGTGCCAGCAGCGAAGACAGGGGGTGGGAGACCCAGTACTTC.

V is TRBV27 and J is TRBJ1-1, with D possibly TRBD1 on 6 matching bases. V lost 1 base and J 1 base, leaving 13 bases between the germline ends. The CDR3 extends over 16 amino acids. The germline V gene has CDR1 MNHEY and CDR2 SMNVEV (reference sequence). The chain's CDR3 is CASSLWGLGTNTEAFF. The CDR3 bases are TGTGCCAGCAGTTTATGGGGGCTTGGGACGAACACTGAAGCTTTCTTT.

This chain uses TRBV27 with TRBJ1-6, with 8 bases that match TRBD1. CDR1 MNHEY and CDR2 SMNVEV come from the germline V gene (reference sequence). The V segment lost 2 bases and the J segment 10 bases; nucleotides outside the gene matches: 10. The CDR3 sequence is 16 residues long. This chain's CDR3 is CASSLLSGQGGSPLHF. The CDR3 nucleotides are TGTGCCAGCAGTTTACTTTCCGGACAGGGAGGGTCACCCCTCCACTTT.